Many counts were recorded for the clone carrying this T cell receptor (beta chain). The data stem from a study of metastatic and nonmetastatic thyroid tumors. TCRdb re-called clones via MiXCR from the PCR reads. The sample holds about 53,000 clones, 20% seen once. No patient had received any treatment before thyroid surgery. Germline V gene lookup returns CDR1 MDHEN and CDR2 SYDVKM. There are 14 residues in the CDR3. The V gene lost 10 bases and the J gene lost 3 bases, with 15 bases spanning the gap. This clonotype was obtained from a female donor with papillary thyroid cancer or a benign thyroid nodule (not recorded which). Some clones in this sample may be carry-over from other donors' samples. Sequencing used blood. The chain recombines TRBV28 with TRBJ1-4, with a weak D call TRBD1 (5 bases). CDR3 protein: CATGTYDSNEKLFF. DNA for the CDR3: TGTGCCACCGGGACTTACGATTCTAATGAAAAACTGTTTTTT.